The next 18 T cell receptor beta chains were all read from a single sample in a study of molecular identifiers for immune sequencing clone quantification. TCRdb analysed the PCR reads with MiXCR anew, one entry per CDR3 protein. The profile covers under 85,000 distinct CDR3 sequences, with 17% appearing a single time and approximately 1.5% taken by the ten largest. The source material was naive CD8+ T cells from blood, with Jurkat cell RNA spiked in. Subset noted: FACS-sorted CD8+CD4-CCR7+CD45RA+ naive T cells. These receptors were obtained from a human donor in good health. Some libraries in this study had Jurkat cell RNA spiked in.

This clonotype was seen ten or more times. V gene TRBV27 combines with J gene TRBJ1-4, with D possibly TRBD1 on 6 matching bases. Trimming pared 6 bases from V and 5 bases from J, leaving 16 bases between. Germline CDR1 and CDR2: MNHEY and SMNVEV (reference sequence). The CDR3 extends over 15 amino acids. CDR3 region: CASRKYRERNEKLFF. The CDR3, as DNA: TGTGCCAGCAGAAAGTACAGGGAGAGGAATGAAAAACTGTTTTTT. Based on the CDR3 plus reference TRBV27 and TRBJ1-4, the full variable domain is EAQVTQNPRYLITVTGKKLTVTCSQNMNHEYMSWYRQDPGLGLRQIYYSMNVEVTDKGDVPEGYKVSRKEKRNFPLILESPSPNQTSLYFCASRKYRERNEKLFFGSGTQLSVL.

As for this clonotype: This sequence may be a read error, since a much larger clone differs from it by one base. The V and J genes are TRBV19 and TRBJ2-7; 7 nucleotides line up with TRBD1. The CDR3 extends over 14 amino acids. Per the germline V gene, CDR1 is LNHDA and CDR2 is SQIVND (reference sequence). The CDR3 DNA reads TGTGCCAGTAGTCCCTGGGACAGAAACTACGAGCAGCACTTC. Protein: CASSPWDRNYEQHF.

This clonotype has at least ten counts. V usage is TRBV11-1 and J usage is TRBJ2-3; D may correspond to TRBD1 or TRBD2 (5 bases each). The germline V gene has CDR1 SGHAT and CDR2 FQDESV (reference sequence). V lost 5 bases and J 5 bases, leaving 14 bases between the germline ends. The CDR3 consists of 14 residues. The CDR3 coding sequence is TGTGCCAGCAGCCCCACCGGGACCGGAGATACGCAGTATTTT. Its protein is CASSPTGTGDTQYF. The full variable domain, with the rest looked up from reference TRBV11-1 and TRBJ2-3, is EAEVAQSPRYKITEKSQAVAFWCDPISGHATLYWYRQILGQGPELLVQFQDESVVDDSQLPKDRFSAERLKGVDSTLKIQPAELGDSAMYLCASSPTGTGDTQYFGPGTRLTVL.

This clonotype was seen a few times. The chain combines TRBV19 with TRBJ2-7, with D hard to call. The germline CDR1 and CDR2 sequences are LNHDA and SQIVND (reference sequence). The V end lost 3 bases, the J end lost 0 bases, and 6 bases lay between the germline ends. This CDR3 comprises 13 residues. The CDR3 DNA sequence: TGTGCCAGTAGTATTCGTTTCTCCTACGAGCAGTACTTC. Protein: CASSIRFSYEQYF.

This clonotype was seen many times. The chain links TRBV28 to TRBJ2-4; 9 nucleotides match TRBD2. The germline CDR1 and CDR2 sequences are MDHEN and SYDVKM. The CDR3 is made up of 18 amino acids. V shed 2 bases, J shed 2 bases, and the junction held 10 bases outside the gene matches. CDR3 DNA: TGTGCCAGCAGTTTAGGGTCCCCAGCGGGAGGTCCCAAAAACATTCAGTACTTC. It specifies CASSLGSPAGGPKNIQYF.

Notes on this clonotype: Possible read error: a much larger clone is one base away. The chain carries TRBV7-9 and TRBJ2-7; D might be TRBD2 (6 bases). This CDR3 spans 14 amino acids. Per germline, CDR1 SEHNR and CDR2 FQNEAQ (reference sequence). The CDR3 nucleotides are TGTGCCAGCGGCTTAGGAGGGAGTACCTACGAGCAGTACTTC. This encodes CASGLGGSTYEQYF.

This clonotype has a count of ten or more. The genes are TRBV9 and TRBJ2-5; 10 bases agree with TRBD2. The V segment lost 0 bases and the J segment 5 bases; nucleotides outside the gene matches: 10. The CDR3 consists of 17 residues. The germline CDR1 and CDR2 sequences are SGDLS and YYNGEE. The CDR3 DNA is TGTGCCAGCAGCGTAGGGCTAGCGGGAGCCGGGCGGGAGACCCAGTACTTC. Its translation is CASSVGLAGAGRETQYF. Together with reference TRBV9 and TRBJ2-5, the CDR3 gives the full variable domain: DSGVTQTPKHLITATGQRVTLRCSPRSGDLSVYWYQQSLDQGLQFLIQYYNGEERAKGNILERFSAQQFPDLHSELNLSSLELGDSALYFCASSVGLAGAGRETQYFGPGTRLLVL.

Turning to this clonotype: This may arise from a read error, as a much more abundant clone is one base away. The chain recombines TRBV27 with TRBJ2-7, with TRBD2 matching 12 bases. The CDR3 consists of 17 residues. With 6 bases clipped from V and 4 bases from J, the junction kept 13 bases outside the gene matches. Germline V gives CDR1 MNHEY, CDR2 SMNVEV (reference sequence). The CDR3 is CASRSGTSGLIRYEQYF. In DNA, the CDR3 is TGTGCCAGCAGGTCCGGGACTAGCGGGTTGATTAGATACGAGCAGTACTTC.

In this sample, this clonotype turned up many times. V usage is TRBV29-1 and J usage is TRBJ2-2, with TRBD1 matching 8 bases. CDR1 is SQVTM and CDR2 is ANQGSEA in the germline V gene. J was trimmed by 6 bases and V by 1 base; bases with no gene match: 13. CDR3 length: 17 amino acids. The CDR3 DNA follows: TGCAGCGTTGAAGGAACGGTTGGTCAGGGGGCGGCCGGGGAGCTGTTTTTT. Amino acid sequence: CSVEGTVGQGAAGELFF.

Note on this clonotype: With a much larger clone just one base away, this may be a read error. The chain carries TRBV9 and TRBJ2-2; 7 positions agree with TRBD2. This CDR3 comprises 15 residues. The germline gives CDR1 SGDLS, CDR2 YYNGEE. V lost 0 bases, J lost 10 bases, and 9 bases stayed unmatched. CDR3 DNA sequence: TGTGCCAGCAGCGTAGGGGAGGGTCTCATCGAGGAGCTGTTTTTT. Translated, it gives CASSVGEGLIEELFF.

Many counts were recorded for this clonotype. V usage is TRBV27 and J usage is TRBJ2-3; D gene ambiguous. V was trimmed by 3 bases and J by 4 bases, leaving 23 bases between them. The CDR3 is 18 amino acids. Germline V gives CDR1 MNHEY, CDR2 SMNVEV (reference sequence). The CDR3 DNA follows: TGTGCCAGCAGTTTTTCCCCTCAACTTCGGAACTTAGCAGATACGCAGTATTTT. Its protein product is CASSFSPQLRNLADTQYF.

This clonotype was observed a few times. A clone one base away is much larger, so this may be a read error. The chain recombines TRBV27 with TRBJ2-7; 8 bases match TRBD1. Germline CDR1 MNHEY, CDR2 SMNVEV (reference sequence). The CDR3 length is 14 residues. The CDR3 sequence: CANSLLQGGIEQYF. CDR3 sequence (DNA): TGTGCCAACAGTTTATTACAGGGGGGTATCGAGCAGTACTTC.

Remarks on this clonotype: One junction end disagrees with the germline gene, perhaps due to a read error. The chain uses TRBV13 and TRBJ1-1; D gene ambiguous. Germline values: CDR1 PRHDT, CDR2 FYEKMQ (reference sequence). The CDR3 is 11 amino acids. In DNA form, the CDR3 reads TGTGCCAGCAGCTTAGGGCTTGCAGCTCTCTTT. It specifies CASSLGLAALF.

Of note for this clonotype: Compared with germline, one end of the junction differs, possibly owing to a read error. CDR3 region: CTSGDRAVDIQYF. The CDR3, as DNA: TGTACCAGCGGGGACAGGGCGGTGGACATTCAGTACTTC. This chain joins TRBV12-3 or TRBV12-4 and TRBJ2-4; TRBD1 matches 9 bases. The CDR3 runs 13 residues.

This clonotype was recorded at least ten times. The chain links TRBV27 to TRBJ2-7; D is unclear. CDR1 is MNHEY and CDR2 is SMNVEV in the germline V gene (reference sequence). This CDR3 has 14 amino acids. The germline V and J ends were trimmed by 3 bases and 3 bases, with 12 bases remaining between them. DNA for the CDR3: TGTGCCAGCAGTTTCACCGAGTCCTACTACGAGCAGTACTTC. Protein product: CASSFTESYYEQYF.

This clonotype was detected many times. The CDR3 loop reads CASSYSKRSPIGYTF. DNA for the CDR3: TGTGCCAGCAGTTACTCGAAACGGTCCCCTATTGGCTACACCTTC. V is TRBV6-6 and J is TRBJ1-2; D is undetermined. Deletions cut 0 bases from V and 7 bases from J, with 15 bases between. This CDR3 has 15 residues. CDR1 is MNHNY and CDR2 is SVGAGI in the germline V gene (reference sequence).

This clonotype showed up just a few times. The V gene is TRBV12-3 or TRBV12-4, the J gene TRBJ1-6, with TRBD1 matching 8 bases. The length of the CDR3 is 13 residues. V was pared by 6 bases and J by 10 bases, with 5 bases of the junction left unmatched. The CDR3 DNA reads TGTGCCAGCAGCCGGGACAGGATCTCACCCCTCCACTTT. This gives the protein CASSRDRISPLHF.

By share, this clonotype counts as medium-sized. V is TRBV29-1 and J is TRBJ1-5; D ambiguous. The V end was cut by 0 bases, the J end by 0 bases, with 12 bases between. This CDR3 contains 16 residues. Germline CDR1 SQVTM, CDR2 ANQGSEA. The CDR3 DNA follows: TGCAGCGTTGAAGATGGCGGCGAGGATAGCAATCAGCCCCAGCATTTT. As protein: CSVEDGGEDSNQPQHF.